This entry lists 2 T cell receptor beta chains sequenced from one sample in a study of cytomegalovirus exposure and HLA in healthy donors. Use of 60 Vbeta and 13 Jbeta primers characterized the PCR. TCRdb's copy holds only in-frame clones and misses some; the assay was immunoSEQ multiplex PCR. The repertoire consists of around 110,000 clones, with about 80% occurring once and the leading ten covering 7.8%. Sequenced input: PBMCs. The origin of the receptors is a man aged 25-45 years in good health and CMV-seronegative.

This clone was detected a few times. The V and J genes are TRBV28 and TRBJ2-3; maybe TRBD1 (6 bases). V was pared by 1 base and J by 5 bases, with 13 bases between. The CDR3 sequence is 15 residues long. Looked up from germline, CDR1 is MDHEN and CDR2 is SYDVKM. CDR3 protein: CASSLFPGAIDTQYF. The DNA of the CDR3 is TGTGCCAGCAGTTTATTCCCAGGGGCCATAGATACGCAGTATTTT.

The chain employs TRBV5-1 and TRBJ2-3; 7 bases agree with TRBD2. Trimming at V came to 7 bases and at J to 4 bases, leaving 9 bases not matched to a gene. CDR3 length equals 14 residues. CDR1 and CDR2 from the germline V gene are SGHRS and YFSETQ. The CDR3 here is CASSSGIGADTQYF. The CDR3 coding sequence is TGCGCCAGCTCTAGCGGAATAGGCGCAGATACGCAGTATTTT.